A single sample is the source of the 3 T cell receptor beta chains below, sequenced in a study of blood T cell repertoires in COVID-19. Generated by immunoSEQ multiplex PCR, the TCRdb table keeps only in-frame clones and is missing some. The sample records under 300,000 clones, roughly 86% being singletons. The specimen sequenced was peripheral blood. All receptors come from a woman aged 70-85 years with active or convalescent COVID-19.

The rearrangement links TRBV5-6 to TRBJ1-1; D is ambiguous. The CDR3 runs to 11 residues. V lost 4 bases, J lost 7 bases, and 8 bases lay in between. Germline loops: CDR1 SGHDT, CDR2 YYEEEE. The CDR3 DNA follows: TGTGCCAGCAGCCTAGGAGGTGAAGCTTTCTTT. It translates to CASSLGGEAFF.

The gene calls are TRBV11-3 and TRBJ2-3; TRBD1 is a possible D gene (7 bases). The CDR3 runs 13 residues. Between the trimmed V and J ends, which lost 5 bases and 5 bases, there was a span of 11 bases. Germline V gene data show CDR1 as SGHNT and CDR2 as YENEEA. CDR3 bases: TGTGCCAGCAGCGGAGGGGGCGAAGATACGCAGTATTTT. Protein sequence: CASSGGGEDTQYF.

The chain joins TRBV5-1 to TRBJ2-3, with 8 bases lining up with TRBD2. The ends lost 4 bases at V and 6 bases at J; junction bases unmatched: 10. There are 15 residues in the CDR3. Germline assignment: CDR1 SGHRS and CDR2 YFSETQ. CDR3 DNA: TGCGCCAGCAGCCTTTTTAGCGGGGCCGCGGATACGCAGTATTTT. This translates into CASSLFSGAADTQYF.